A single sample gave rise to the 8 T cell receptor beta chains below, sequenced in a study of radiation and T cells in renal cell carcinoma. The assay was immunoSEQ multiplex PCR, and TCRdb's table has in-frame clones only and misses some. The sample lists over 85,000 clones; over 75% were seen once. The time point: baseline pretreatment blood. Treatment defined: 15 Gy SBRT to primary tumor, nephrectomy 4 weeks later. Sample: blood, taken from a patient whose treatment included radiotherapy and nephrectomy. The source is a man in his sixties with renal cell carcinoma.

This chain uses TRBV6-1 with TRBJ2-1; 15 nucleotides match TRBD2. CDR1 MNHNS and CDR2 SASEGT come from the germline V gene. Unmatched junction bases numbered 6, after V lost 8 bases and J lost 7 bases. The CDR3 spans 15 residues. CDR3 loop: CASSLGTSGRNEQFF. The CDR3 DNA reads as TGTGCCAGCTCTTTAGGGACTAGCGGGAGGAATGAGCAGTTCTTC.

This clone has just one count. The chain joins TRBV29-1 to TRBJ2-3; no clear D. The CDR3 extends over 12 amino acids. The germline V gene has CDR1 SQVTM and CDR2 ANQGSEA. V lost 7 bases to trimming and J lost 0 bases, with 8 bases between them. In DNA form, the CDR3 reads TGCAGCGACAGTACTAGCACAGATACGCAGTATTTT. It specifies CSDSTSTDTQYF.

The rearrangement joins TRBV7-8 to TRBJ2-5, with D unresolved. Germline-derived CDR1 and CDR2 are SGHVS and FQNEAQ. The CDR3 spans 14 residues. V lost 0 bases to trimming and J lost 4 bases, with 9 bases between them. The CDR3 sequence is CASSLAFSPETQYF. The CDR3 DNA reads as TGTGCCAGCAGCTTAGCCTTCAGCCCAGAGACCCAGTACTTC.

The V gene is TRBV5-1, the J gene TRBJ2-7; 9 positions agree with TRBD1. Germline V gene lookup returns CDR1 SGHRS and CDR2 YFSETQ. V was pared by 2 bases and J by 5 bases, with 5 bases of the junction left unmatched. The CDR3 spans 14 residues. As DNA, the CDR3 is TGCGCCAGCAGCTTTAACAGGGGGCCCAACGAGCAGTACTTC. Translation gives CASSFNRGPNEQYF.

This chain links TRBV4-1 with TRBJ1-5; the D gene is possibly TRBD1 (5 bases). The CDR3 consists of 16 residues. In germline, CDR1 is MGHRA, CDR2 YSYEKL. V was clipped by 3 bases and J by 2 bases, with 14 bases between them. The CDR3 here is CASSHPGAVGNQPQHF. DNA of the CDR3: TGCGCCAGCAGCCACCCTGGGGCAGTCGGCAATCAGCCCCAGCATTTT.

The chain links TRBV27 to TRBJ1-1; D remains ambiguous. There are 15 residues in the CDR3. Trimming pared 4 bases from V and 0 bases from J, leaving 12 bases between. The germline V gene has CDR1 MNHEY and CDR2 SMNVEV (reference sequence). CDR3 amino acids: CASSSLGLMNTEAFF. DNA of the CDR3: TGTGCCAGCAGTTCCCTGGGCCTAATGAACACTGAAGCTTTCTTT.

CDR3 region: CSVEGWGNTIYF. The CDR3 DNA sequence: TGCAGCGTTGAAGGGTGGGGAAACACCATATATTTT. V is TRBV29-1 and J is TRBJ1-3; D is undetermined. The CDR3 contains 12 residues. The V end lost 1 base, the J end lost 4 bases, and 5 bases lay between the germline ends. Germline V gene lookup returns CDR1 SQVTM and CDR2 ANQGSEA.

The rearrangement uses TRBV5-5 and TRBJ2-7; 13 nucleotides align to TRBD2. Germline loops: CDR1 SGHKS, CDR2 YYEKEE (reference sequence). The V segment lost 3 bases and the J segment 0 bases; nucleotides outside the gene matches: 6. This CDR3 comprises 17 residues. The CDR3 protein is CASSSRTSGSFSYEQYF. The CDR3 nucleotides read TGTGCCAGCAGCTCTCGGACTAGCGGGAGTTTCTCCTACGAGCAGTACTTC.